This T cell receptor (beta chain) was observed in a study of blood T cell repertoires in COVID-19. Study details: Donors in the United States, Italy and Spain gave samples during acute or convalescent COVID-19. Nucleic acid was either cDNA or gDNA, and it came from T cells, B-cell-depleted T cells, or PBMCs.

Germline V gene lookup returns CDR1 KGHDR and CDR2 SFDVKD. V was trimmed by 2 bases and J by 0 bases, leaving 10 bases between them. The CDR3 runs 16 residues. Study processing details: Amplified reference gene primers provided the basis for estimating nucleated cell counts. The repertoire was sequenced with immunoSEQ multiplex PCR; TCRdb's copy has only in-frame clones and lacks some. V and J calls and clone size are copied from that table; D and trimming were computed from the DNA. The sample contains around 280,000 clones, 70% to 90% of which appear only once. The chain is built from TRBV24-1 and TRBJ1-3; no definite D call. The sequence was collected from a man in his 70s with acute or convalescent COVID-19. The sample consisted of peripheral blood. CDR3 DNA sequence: TGTGCCACCAGTGATTCGCGTCTCGGCTCTGGAAACACCATATATTTT. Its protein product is CATSDSRLGSGNTIYF.